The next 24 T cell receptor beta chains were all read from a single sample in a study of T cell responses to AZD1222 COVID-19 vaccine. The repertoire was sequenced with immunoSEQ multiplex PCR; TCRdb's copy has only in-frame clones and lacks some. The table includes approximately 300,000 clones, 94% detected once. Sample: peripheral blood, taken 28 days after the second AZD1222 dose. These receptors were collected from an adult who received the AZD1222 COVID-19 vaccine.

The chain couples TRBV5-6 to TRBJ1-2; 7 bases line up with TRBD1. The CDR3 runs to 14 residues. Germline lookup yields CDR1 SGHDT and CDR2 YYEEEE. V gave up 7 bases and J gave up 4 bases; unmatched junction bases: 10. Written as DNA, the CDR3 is TGTGCCAGCGGCGGGACTCAGGGGGTCTATGGCTACACCTTC. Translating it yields CASGGTQGVYGYTF.

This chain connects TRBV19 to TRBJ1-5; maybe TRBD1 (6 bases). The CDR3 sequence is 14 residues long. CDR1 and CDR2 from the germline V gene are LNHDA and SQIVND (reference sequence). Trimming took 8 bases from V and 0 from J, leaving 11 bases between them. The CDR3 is CASRQGHSNQPQHF. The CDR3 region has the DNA TGTGCCAGTCGCCAGGGACATAGCAATCAGCCCCAGCATTTT.

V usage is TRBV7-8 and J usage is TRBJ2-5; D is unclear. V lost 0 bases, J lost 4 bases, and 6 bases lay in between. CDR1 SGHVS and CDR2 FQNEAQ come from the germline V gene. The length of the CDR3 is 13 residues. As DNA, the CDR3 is TGTGCCAGCAGCTTAGCGTTAGGAGAGACCCAGTACTTC. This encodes CASSLALGETQYF. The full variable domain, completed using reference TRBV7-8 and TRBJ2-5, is GAGVSQSPRYKVAKRGQDVALRCDPISGHVSLFWYQQALGQGPEFLTYFQNEAQLDKSGLPSDRFFAERPEGSVSTLKIQRTQQEDSAVYLCASSLALGETQYFGPGTRLLVL.

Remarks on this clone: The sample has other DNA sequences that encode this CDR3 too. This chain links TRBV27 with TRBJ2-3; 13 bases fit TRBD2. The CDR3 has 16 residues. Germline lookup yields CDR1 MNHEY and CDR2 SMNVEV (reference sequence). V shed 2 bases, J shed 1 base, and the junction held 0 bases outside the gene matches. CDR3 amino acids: CASSLGLAGGTDTQYF. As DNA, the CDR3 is TGTGCCAGCAGTTTAGGACTAGCGGGGGGCACAGATACGCAGTATTTT.

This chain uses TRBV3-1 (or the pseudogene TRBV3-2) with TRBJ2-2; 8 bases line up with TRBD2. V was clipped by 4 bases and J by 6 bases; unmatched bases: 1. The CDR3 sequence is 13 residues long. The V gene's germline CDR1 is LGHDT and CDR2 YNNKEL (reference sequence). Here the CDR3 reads CASSPGGPGELFF. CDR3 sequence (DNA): TGTGCCAGCAGCCCGGGGGGGCCCGGGGAGCTGTTTTTT.

This CDR3 reads CASSFGAATEAFF. For the CDR3, the DNA is TGTGCCAGCAGCTTCGGGGCGGCCACTGAAGCTTTCTTT. This rearrangement joins TRBV7-2 to TRBJ1-1; perhaps TRBD1 as D (5 bases). Germline loops: CDR1 SGHTA, CDR2 FQGNSA. V dropped 3 bases and J dropped 4 bases, with 9 bases sitting between them. CDR3 length: 13 amino acids.

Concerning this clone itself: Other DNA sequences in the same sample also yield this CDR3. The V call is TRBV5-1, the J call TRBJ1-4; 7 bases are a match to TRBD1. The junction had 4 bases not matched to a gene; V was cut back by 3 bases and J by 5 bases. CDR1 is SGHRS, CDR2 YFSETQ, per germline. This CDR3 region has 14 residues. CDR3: CASSSGTVNEKLFF. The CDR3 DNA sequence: TGCGCCAGCAGCTCTGGGACAGTGAATGAAAAACTGTTTTTT.

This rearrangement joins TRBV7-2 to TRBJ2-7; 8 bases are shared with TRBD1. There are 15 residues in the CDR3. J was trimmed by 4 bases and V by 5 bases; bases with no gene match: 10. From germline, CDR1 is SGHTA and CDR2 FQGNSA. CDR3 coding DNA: TGTGCCAGCAGCCTAAGCAGGGGGCGCGTGTACGAGCAGTACTTC. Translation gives CASSLSRGRVYEQYF.

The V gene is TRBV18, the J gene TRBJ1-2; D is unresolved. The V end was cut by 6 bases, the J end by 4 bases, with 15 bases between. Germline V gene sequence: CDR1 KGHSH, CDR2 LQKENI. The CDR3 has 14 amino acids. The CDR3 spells CASSTNQVIYGYTF. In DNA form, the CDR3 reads TGTGCCAGCTCGACCAATCAGGTTATCTATGGCTACACCTTC.

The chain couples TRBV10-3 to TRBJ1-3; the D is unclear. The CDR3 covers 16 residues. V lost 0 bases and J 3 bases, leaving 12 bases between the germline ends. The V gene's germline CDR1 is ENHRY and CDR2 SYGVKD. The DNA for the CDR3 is TGTGCCATCAGTGAGTCTGGGCGGGGAGTTGGAAACACCATATATTTT. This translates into CAISESGRGVGNTIYF.

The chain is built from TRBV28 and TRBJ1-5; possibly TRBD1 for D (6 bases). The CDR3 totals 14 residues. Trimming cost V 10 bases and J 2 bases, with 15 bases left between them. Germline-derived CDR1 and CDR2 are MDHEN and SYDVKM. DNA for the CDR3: TGTGCCATTCTCGGGGCAGGGGGCAATCAGCCCCAGCATTTT. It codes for CAILGAGGNQPQHF.

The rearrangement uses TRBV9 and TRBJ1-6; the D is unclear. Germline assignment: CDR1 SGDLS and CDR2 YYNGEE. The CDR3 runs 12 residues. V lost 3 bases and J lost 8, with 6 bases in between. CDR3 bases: TGTGCCAGCAGCGGGAGTGATTCACCCCTCCACTTT. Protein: CASSGSDSPLHF.

This CDR3 is CSASTGKTRNEQYF. In DNA form, the CDR3 reads TGCAGTGCTAGTACCGGGAAAACGCGCAACGAGCAGTACTTC. The rearrangement uses TRBV20-1 and TRBJ2-7; D possibly corresponds to TRBD2 (5 bases). Germline CDR1 is DFQATT and CDR2 is SNEGSKA (reference sequence). The CDR3 has 14 residues. Trimming took off 3 bases at V and 5 bases at J, with 17 bases between the two ends.

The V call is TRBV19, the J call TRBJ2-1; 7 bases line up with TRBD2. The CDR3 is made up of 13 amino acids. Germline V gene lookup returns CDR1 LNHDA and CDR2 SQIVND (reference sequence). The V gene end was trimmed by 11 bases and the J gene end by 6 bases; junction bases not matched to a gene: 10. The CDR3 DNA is TGTGCCGTCTGGGGGGGACTCCCCAATGAGCAGTTCTTC. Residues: CAVWGGLPNEQFF.

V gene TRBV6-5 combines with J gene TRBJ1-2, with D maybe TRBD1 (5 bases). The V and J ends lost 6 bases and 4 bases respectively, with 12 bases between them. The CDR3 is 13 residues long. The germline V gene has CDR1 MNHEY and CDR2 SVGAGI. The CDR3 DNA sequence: TGTGCCAGCAGAAGCAGGGAAATCTATGGCTACACCTTC. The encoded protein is CASRSREIYGYTF.

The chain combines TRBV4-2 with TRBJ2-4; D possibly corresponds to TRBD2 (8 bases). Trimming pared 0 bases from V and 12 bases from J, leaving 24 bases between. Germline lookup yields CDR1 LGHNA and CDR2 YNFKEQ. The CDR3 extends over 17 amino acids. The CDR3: CASSQDEVAGRRGGQYF. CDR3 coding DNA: TGTGCCAGCAGCCAAGATGAGGTAGCGGGGCGCAGGGGGGGTCAGTACTTC.

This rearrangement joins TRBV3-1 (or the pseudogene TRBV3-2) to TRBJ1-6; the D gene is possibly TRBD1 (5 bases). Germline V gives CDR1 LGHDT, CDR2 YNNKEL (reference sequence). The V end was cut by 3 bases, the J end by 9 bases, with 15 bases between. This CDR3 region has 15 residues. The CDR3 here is CASSQAGRVGSPLHF. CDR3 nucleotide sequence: TGTGCCAGCAGCCAGGCAGGCAGGGTGGGTTCACCCCTCCACTTT.

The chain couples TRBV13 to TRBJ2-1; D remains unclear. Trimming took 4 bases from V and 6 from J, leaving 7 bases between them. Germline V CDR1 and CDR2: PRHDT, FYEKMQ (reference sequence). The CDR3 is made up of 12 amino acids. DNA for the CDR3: TGTGCCAGCAGCTCCTCGGGCAATGAGCAGTTCTTC. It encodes CASSSSGNEQFF.

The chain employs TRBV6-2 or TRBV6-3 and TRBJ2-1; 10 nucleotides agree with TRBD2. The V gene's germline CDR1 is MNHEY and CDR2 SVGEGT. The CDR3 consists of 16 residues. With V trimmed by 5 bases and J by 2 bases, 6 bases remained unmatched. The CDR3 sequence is CASSRPTSGAYNEQFF. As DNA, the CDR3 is TGTGCCAGCAGTCGGCCCACTAGCGGGGCCTACAATGAGCAGTTCTTC.

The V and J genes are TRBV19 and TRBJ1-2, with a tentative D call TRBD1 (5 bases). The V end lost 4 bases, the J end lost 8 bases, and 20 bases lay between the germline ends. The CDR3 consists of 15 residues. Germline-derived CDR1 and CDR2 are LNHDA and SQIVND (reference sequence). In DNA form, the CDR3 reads TGTGCCAGTAGTACCCTAACCGGGACCTCGGGGGGCTACACCTTC. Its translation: CASSTLTGTSGGYTF.

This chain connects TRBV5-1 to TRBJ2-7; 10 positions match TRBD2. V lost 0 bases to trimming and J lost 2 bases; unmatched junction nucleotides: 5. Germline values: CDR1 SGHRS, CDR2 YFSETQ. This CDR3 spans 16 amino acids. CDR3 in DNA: TGCGCCAGCAGCTTGGCCGGGACTAGCGATACCTACGAGCAGTACTTC. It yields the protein CASSLAGTSDTYEQYF.

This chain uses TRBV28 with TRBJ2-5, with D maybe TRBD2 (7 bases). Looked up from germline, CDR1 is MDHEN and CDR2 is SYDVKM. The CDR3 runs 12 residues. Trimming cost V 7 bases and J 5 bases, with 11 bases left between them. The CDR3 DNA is TGTGCCAGCACCAAGGGGGGGGAGACCCAGTACTTC. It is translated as CASTKGGETQYF.

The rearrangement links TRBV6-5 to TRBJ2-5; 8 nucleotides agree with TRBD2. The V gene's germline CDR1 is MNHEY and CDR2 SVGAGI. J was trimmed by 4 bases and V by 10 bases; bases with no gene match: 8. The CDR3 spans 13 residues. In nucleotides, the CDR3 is TGTGCCACCGGCGGGGGGCGGCGAGAGACCCAGTACTTC. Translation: CATGGGRRETQYF.

CDR3 in DNA: TGTGCCAGCAGCCAAGCGGACCGGGTTAGTGAGCAGTTCTTC. Translation: CASSQADRVSEQFF. The V and J genes are TRBV3-1 (or the pseudogene TRBV3-2) and TRBJ2-1; D ambiguous. The length of the CDR3 is 14 residues. Germline V gene data show CDR1 as LGHDT and CDR2 as YNNKEL (reference sequence). Trimming took off 1 base at V and 9 bases at J, with 13 bases between the two ends.